These T cell receptor beta chains were read from a single sample in a study of cytomegalovirus exposure and HLA in healthy donors. Here immunoSEQ multiplex PCR was the method, and the copy in TCRdb shows in-frame clones only, minus some. The sample contains about 190,000 clones, just under 75% of which appear only once. The sequencing sample was made of PBMCs. These receptors were collected from a woman aged 25 to 39 in good health and CMV-seropositive. The CDR3 runs from the conserved cysteine through the conserved F or W. A D gene is named only where the DNA matches it firmly. The size of a clone is reported for some rows only, either as once, few or many, or as a class for expanded clones.

v_call	d_call	j_call	clone_size	cdr3_length	cdr3_nt	cdr3_aa
TRBV9	.	TRBJ2-7	.	15	TGTGCCAGCAGCCCCCACTCTAGCGCTCCCTACGAGCAGTACTTC	CASSPHSSAPYEQYF
TRBV18	.	TRBJ2-1	.	11	TGTGCCAGTTCCACGACAGTTGAGCAGTTCTTC	CASSTTVEQFF
TRBV5-4	.	TRBJ1-1	.	12	TGTGCCAGCAGCTTCACAGGGACTGAAGCTTTCTTT	CASSFTGTEAFF
TRBV6-1	.	TRBJ2-5	.	14	TGTGCCAGTCACAGACAGGGAGGAGGAGAGACCCAGTACTTC	CASHRQGGGETQYF
TRBV14	.	TRBJ2-7	.	14	TGTGCCAGCAGCCAAGGACCAGGTTCTCTCGAGCAGTACTTC	CASSQGPGSLEQYF
TRBV4-1	TRBD2	TRBJ2-5	.	14	TGCGCCAGCAGCCAAGATAGGACTAGCGGAACCACTAACTTC	CASSQDRTSGTTNF
TRBV5-4	.	TRBJ2-1	once	16	TGTGCCAGCAGCTTGGGAGTCAAGCGGTCCTACAATGAGCAGTTCTTC	CASSLGVKRSYNEQFF
TRBV11-3	TRBD2	TRBJ2-2	few	16	TGTGCCAGCAGCGCTAGCGGGAGGCTTAACACCGGGGAGCTGTTTTTT	CASSASGRLNTGELFF
TRBV6-4	.	TRBJ2-1	.	14	TGTGCCAGCAGTGCCGAGACAGAAACCAATGAGCAGTTCTTC	CASSAETETNEQFF
TRBV5-5	.	TRBJ1-3	.	12	TGTGCCAGCAGCTCGACAGGAAACACCATATATTTT	CASSSTGNTIYF
TRBV7-9	.	TRBJ2-7	.	12	TGTGCCAGCAGCTTAAATAGTCGCGAGCAGTACTTC	CASSLNSREQYF
TRBV28	.	TRBJ2-1	.	16	TGTGCCAGCAGTTTGTTAGCAGGGGCCCCTCACAATGAGCAGTTCTTC	CASSLLAGAPHNEQFF
TRBV7-8	TRBD1	TRBJ1-1	few	15	TGTGCCAGCAGCTTAGGGGCAGGGGGGAACACTGAAGCTTTCTTT	CASSLGAGGNTEAFF
TRBV5-1	TRBD2	TRBJ2-7	.	17	TGCGCCAGCAGCCCCGGGACTAGCGGGAGGATATCCTACGAGCAGTACTTC	CASSPGTSGRISYEQYF
TRBV5-4	TRBD1	TRBJ2-2	.	15	TGTGCCAGCAGCTTGACAGGGGGTAACACCGGGGAGCTGTTTTTT	CASSLTGGNTGELFF
TRBV5-8	TRBD2	TRBJ2-1	few	16	TGTGCCAGCAGCTTGGAGTGGCTAGCGGGCGCCGATGAGCAGTTCTTC	CASSLEWLAGADEQFF
TRBV27	TRBD1	TRBJ1-6	.	14	TGTGCCAGCACCCTGGGACAGCTCGGCTCACCCCTCCACTTT	CASTLGQLGSPLHF
TRBV29-1	TRBD2	TRBJ2-3	.	14	TGCAGCGTTGACCTAGCGGAGGGGCCAGATACGCAGTATTTT	CSVDLAEGPDTQYF
TRBV29-1	TRBD1	TRBJ2-5	.	16	TGCAGCGTCATGATTCCCCGGACAGGGAGAGAAGAGACCCAGTACTTC	CSVMIPRTGREETQYF
TRBV5-1	.	TRBJ2-7	.	16	TGCGCCAGCAGCTTGGATTCAGGGGGGACAGCTTACGAGCAGTACTTC	CASSLDSGGTAYEQYF
TRBV7-8	TRBD1	TRBJ2-5	.	13	TGTGCCAGCAGCTTGGACAGGGTGGAGACCCAGTACTTC	CASSLDRVETQYF
TRBV9	.	TRBJ2-1	few	15	TGTGCCAGCAGCGCGACAGGTTACTCCTACAATGAGCAGTTCTTC	CASSATGYSYNEQFF
TRBV4-2	.	TRBJ1-3	.	21	TGTGCCAGCAGCCAAGAAGGGTTATCAACAGGCCGTCTATCCTCTGGAAACACCATATATTTT	CASSQEGLSTGRLSSGNTIYF
TRBV5-1	.	TRBJ2-7	.	17	.	CASSLAVGAGASYEQCF
TRBV5-8	.	TRBJ2-2	.	14	TGTGCCAGCAGCTTGCGGGTTTCCACCGGGGAGCTGTTTTTT	CASSLRVSTGELFF
TRBV6-1	.	TRBJ2-1	.	13	TGTGCCAGCAGTGATTTTCAGGGCCATGAGCAGTTCTTC	CASSDFQGHEQFF
TRBV4-2	TRBD2	TRBJ2-7	.	18	TGTGCCAGCAGCCAAGACGGAGGGAGGGCCGATATGCACTACGAGCAGTACTTC	CASSQDGGRADMHYEQYF
TRBV7-2	.	TRBJ2-2	once	15	TGTGCCAGCAGCTTAATCGGGAGCGGTACCGGGGAGCTGTTTTTT	CASSLIGSGTGELFF
TRBV6-5	.	TRBJ2-6	.	14	TGTGCCAGCAGTTACGGCACTGGGGCCAACGTCCTGACTTTC	CASSYGTGANVLTF